This T cell receptor (beta chain) is from a study of human T cells and chemical hapten exposure. This CDR3 spans 13 amino acids. Germline CDR1 SGHNT, CDR2 YENEEA. The V and J ends lost 1 base and 5 bases respectively, with 6 bases between them. On this clonotype: The antigen remains unidentified.

Time point described: patch test 1, 2 weeks after DPC sensitization. Indicated treatment: therapeutic diphenylcyclopropenone sensitization with weekly scalp DPC. Non-pregnant alopecia patients aged 18 to 70, suitable for DPC therapy. Someone pulled total RNA out of unfractionated whole blood. Regarding the study as a whole: Expanded TCRs were compared with controls, and the expanded TCRs formed significantly more large CDR3 similarity clusters.

The library gave individual cDNA molecules unique molecular identifiers. In TCRdb, the RACE reads were re-called with MiXCR into one record per CDR3 protein. This table has 85,000 to 100,000 distinct CDR3 sequences, under 15% appearing once. The TCR sequence derives from a woman between 35 and 50 years old with alopecia areata. Some clones in this sample may be carry-over from other donors' samples. The source material was whole blood, sampled in connection with sensitization to the hapten diphenylcyclopropenone (DPC). The chain carries TRBV11-3 and TRBJ2-4; D is ambiguous. In DNA, the CDR3 is TGTGCCAGCAGCTTAGGGCCTGAAAACATTCAGTACTTC. It yields the protein CASSLGPENIQYF.